This record concerns one T cell receptor beta chain sequence. Its antigen target is currently unknown. Per-base quality was not reported, and no clone a single base away is much larger than it. The data were taken from a study of blood T cells in healthy people across ages (dated by TCRdb to 2013 to 2016). Notes on the research overall: In model experiments, roughly one uniquely barcoded TCR beta cDNA molecule per two T cells was captured by template switching. Donors were grouped into four age groups: young (average 16 years), middle-aged (over 35), aged (approximately 67) and long-lived (about 89). Using deep sequencing normalized with unique cDNA molecular identifiers, the study measured how TCR beta repertoire diversity changes with age. Two additional independent replicas of 1 million unique cDNA reads from the same blood draw were analyzed for two donors (one aged 18 to 29 and one aged 80 or older).

Study-wide findings and limitations: As age increased, observed TCR beta diversity per million T cells dropped in a roughly linear way, and a significant reduction was already evident by age 40. Estimates of total diversity from one million sequenced T cells were regarded as lower bounds and underestimates. Bulk unsorted PBMC profiling prevented conclusive comparison of naive and antigen-experienced compartments. The long-lived group showed more naive CD4+ T cells, fewer expanded clones and increased TCR diversity than the aged group, suggesting age selection. Donor CMV infection status was unknown, potentially confounding age-related changes in expanded clonotypes. A strong correlation was found between observed TCR beta diversity and the percentage of naive T cells measured by flow cytometry.

Systemically healthy Caucasian individuals from Russia, some 40 in total and aged about 6 to 95 years, were included as donors. Each donor gave ten milliliters of peripheral blood, collected into EDTA-treated Vacutainer tubes. Ficoll-Paque density-gradient centrifugation was used to isolate PBMCs, with at least 6 million per sample. Total RNA was extracted from PBMCs with Trizol reagent, with at least 5 micrograms obtained per sample. Naive CD45RAhigh/CD27high T cell percentages were measured by flow cytometry on a PBMC aliquot from every donor. Receptors were amplified or captured by 5' RACE. The listed sequencing device is Illumina HiSeq 2500. A second PCR of about 6 to 12 cycles was run with a J-beta primer mix and a sample-barcoded 5' primer. A template-switch 5' adaptor carrying 12 random nucleotides introduced a unique molecular identifier onto each TCR beta cDNA molecule. Each sample yielded at least 2.5 million CDR3-containing paired-end reads. All of the RNA was converted into first-strand cDNA using the Mint cDNA synthesis kit, with a TRBC-specific oligonucleotide serving as the primer. Following uracil-DNA glycosylase treatment, a first 18-cycle PCR with universal primers M1SS and BC2_uni_R was performed on all cDNA. The original methods were these. For normalization, 1 million high-quality reads, each with a distinct molecular identifier, were randomly selected from each sample. Reads sharing molecular identifiers were discarded rather than binned into consensus sequences. MiTCR, set to a Q25 quality threshold and the strictest error-elimination algorithm, was used for CDR3 identification, clonotype clustering and error correction. A nonparametric unseen species model with Euler transformation was used to estimate lower-bound total TCR beta diversity. The raw public reads went through TCRdb reprocessing: fastp at Q25, MiXCR clone calling, in-frame beta chains kept. Under each unique CDR3 protein, matching rows form one entry showing the most common genes and DNA. The authors' filters were not applied to this entry. The sample data list 800,000 or so distinct CDR3 sequences, and about 25% of these were observed just once. The ten largest clones capture approximately 4% of the sample.

These data are also associated with another study on T cells of mothers and their children. The second paper further reports: The donors were nine systemically healthy Caucasian individuals, made up of three mothers and their six children. cDNA synthesis consumed the entire amount of extracted RNA, loaded at around 1.5 ug RNA in each 15 ul reaction. In the second PCR, the M1S primer added sample barcodes and 2-4 random nucleotides. Each mother yielded over 9.5 million TCR beta CDR3 reads and each child 2.5 million to 3 million reads. TCR recombination output is similarly shaped by thymic selection in related and unrelated pairs, with a minor effect exerted by inherited differences. Normalized repertoire overlap in related mother-child pairs was always slightly higher than in unrelated mother-child pairs, but the difference was never significant. With a sensitivity of roughly 93 clones per million clonotypes, no persistent microchimeric T cell clones were detected. In the study, deep NGS was used to compare the TCR beta repertoires of mothers and children, and features distinguishing related mother-child pairs from unrelated individuals were sought. The mean age was around 40 +/- 4 years for the mothers and 11 +/- 4 years for the children. After adapter ligation with NEBNext reagents, the libraries were sequenced on Illumina HiSeq 2000 with 100+100 nt paired-end reads. To prevent cross-contamination, the mother and child libraries were prepared a month apart and were sequenced in separate runs. For each donor, somewhere between roughly 450,000 and 2,000,000 distinct TCR beta clonotypes were identified. Naive TCR beta clonotypes were estimated from low-frequency clonotypes matched to each donor's FACS-determined naive share, without sorting.

The TCR comes from a boy between 10 and 17 years old in good health. Input material: blood.

CDR3 sequence: CSASGLAESSYEQYF. The DNA sequence follows: TGCAGTGCTTCCGGACTAGCGGAAAGCTCCTACGAGCAGTACTTC. Rearrangement joined TRBV20-1 to TRBJ2-7; 10 of the junction bases match TRBD2. From V the trimming removes 5 bases and from J it removes 0 bases, while the gene matches leave 7 bases of the junction unaccounted for. CDR1 and CDR2 are drawn from the germline V gene (reference sequence): DFQATT, SNEGSKA. CDR3 length: 15 amino acids, cysteine to phenylalanine. The entry retains the CDR3 DNA only, 45 bases that are in frame from base 1.